This T cell receptor (beta chain) was profiled in a study of PD-1 blockade in classical Hodgkin lymphoma. The time point is: newly diagnosed, previously untreated cHL patient sample. This CDR3 region has 15 residues. Trimming took 1 base from V and 3 from J, leaving 12 bases between them. The germline gives CDR1 SGHRS, CDR2 YFSETQ. Clones were sequenced by immunoSEQ multiplex PCR, and TCRdb holds only the in-frame ones, with some missing. The repertoire holds tens of thousands of clones, around 94% seen once, with 2.3% in the top ten. Source material: peripheral blood mononuclear cells (PBMCs). The TCR comes from a human donor with classical Hodgkin lymphoma. This chain uses TRBV5-1 with TRBJ2-3, with a possible D match to TRBD2 (5 bases). This CDR3 reads CASSLPGGETDTQYF. The CDR3, as DNA: TGCGCCAGCAGCTTGCCAGGAGGAGAGACAGATACGCAGTATTTT.